The 3 T cell receptor beta chains below come from one sample, sequenced in a study of Graves' ophthalmopathy and Graves' hyperthyroidism (dated by TCRdb to the late 2010s). TCRdb records Illumina HiSeq 2000 as the sequencer. For repertoire sequencing, the TCR beta CDR3 regions were amplified from RNA transcripts. The first round was an RT-PCR using HTBI primers with the Qiagen OneStep RT-PCR kit, and this first round was followed by a second-round multiplex PCR, then size selection and purification. TCRdb ran its own pipeline on the public reads, namely fastp trimming at Q25 and MiXCR clone calling, and kept in-frame beta chains. Each entry merges the rows of one CDR3 protein and shows their most common DNA and genes. Across this sample there are 500,000 to 700,000 distinct CDR3 sequences, with about a fifth seen only once. The biggest ten clones account for more than 5.5% of the sample. The sequencing sample was made of peripheral blood. The receptor source for this set is a woman between 18 and 30 years old with stable Graves' hyperthyroidism. Some clones in this sample may be carry-over from other donors' samples. Donor details come from another sample of the same person, matched by shared clones.

This clonotype has a count of ten or more. The chain combines TRBV11-2 with TRBJ1-1; no reliable D call. Germline V gene data show CDR1 as SGHAT and CDR2 as FQNNGV. The CDR3 runs to 15 residues. Trimming removed 5 bases from V and 2 bases from J, with 15 bases in between. The CDR3 sequence is CASSPRSLVNTEAFF. The CDR3 DNA reads TGTGCCAGCAGCCCCCGGTCCCTCGTTAACACTGAAGCTTTCTTT.

This clonotype occurred many times. The rearrangement joins TRBV7-2 to TRBJ1-5, with 7 bases aligning to TRBD1. Per germline, CDR1 SGHTA and CDR2 FQGNSA. V was clipped by 5 bases and J by 2 bases; unmatched bases: 6. This CDR3 contains 15 residues. CDR3 nucleotide sequence: TGTGCCAGCAGCCATTACAGGGGAGGCAATCAGCCCCAGCATTTT. Amino acids: CASSHYRGGNQPQHF.

This clonotype was recorded many times. The chain uses TRBV7-8 and TRBJ2-7; D not certain. V dropped 5 bases and J dropped 5 bases, with 22 bases sitting between them. The CDR3 contains 16 residues. The germline V gene has CDR1 SGHVS and CDR2 FQNEAQ. The CDR3 protein is CASSRMTGQFTDEQYF. The CDR3 DNA follows: TGTGCCAGCAGCCGTATGACGGGTCAATTCACCGACGAGCAGTACTTC.